The present TCR beta chain was sequenced within a study of blood T cell repertoires in COVID-19. Study-level information: COVID-19 samples from acute and convalescent phases originated in the United States, Italy and Spain.

Recruited during active infection, patients (from Seattle) were subsequently followed longitudinally. Trimming removed 2 bases from V and 5 bases from J; junction bases left unmatched: 9. There are 15 residues in the CDR3. The V gene's germline CDR1 is SGHTA and CDR2 FQGTGA. Per the original data handling: How many nucleated cells were present was estimated from reference gene primer amplification. Clones were sequenced by immunoSEQ multiplex PCR, and TCRdb holds only the in-frame ones, with some missing. V, J and clone size derive from that table, while D and trimming were established from the DNA sequence. The sample lists around 280,000 clones, roughly 90% seen once, with around 11% in the top ten.

The material sequenced was peripheral blood. The TCR originated in a woman aged 25-40 years with COVID-19, enrolled during active disease. The rearrangement uses TRBV7-3 and TRBJ2-7; 7 bases fit TRBD1. The CDR3 protein is CASSLEGNRGDEQYF. The CDR3 region has the DNA TGTGCCAGCAGCTTAGAGGGGAACAGGGGTGACGAGCAGTACTTC.